Following are 14 T cell receptor beta chains from one sample sequenced in a study of tumor-infiltrating lymphocytes in primary liver carcinoma. The researchers produced TCR beta cDNA from 500 ng total RNA with a constant-region primer. ARM-PCR was slightly modified, and three nested multiplex PCR rounds with it gave rise to the TCR beta libraries. For around 11 cycles apiece, the opening two PCR rounds ran with TRBV1-TRBV30 forward primers and a C-beta reverse primer. MiXCR was run by TCRdb on the multiplex PCR reads, yielding one entry per CDR3 protein. The sample holds 300,000 to 400,000 distinct CDR3 sequences; about 65% are singletons and the top ten take roughly 6%. Unsorted whole blood supplied the RNA, and germline DNA was extracted too. Sequencing was performed on peripheral blood. The receptors were sampled from a man in his forties with primary liver carcinoma and hepatitis B virus infection.

This clonotype was detected ten times or more. In nucleotides, the CDR3 is TGCAGCGCCGCCAGGCTAGCGGGAGTCAGTGAGCAGTTCTTC. Translation gives CSAARLAGVSEQFF. The chain combines TRBV29-1 with TRBJ2-1; 10 bases align to TRBD2. Per the germline V gene, CDR1 is SQVTM and CDR2 is ANQGSEA. The J segment lost 9 bases and the V segment lost 7 bases, leaving 12 bases of the junction unmatched. The CDR3 is made up of 14 amino acids.

The chain uses TRBV7-8 and TRBJ2-2; tentative D call: TRBD2 (5 bases). The CDR3 runs to 15 residues. Per the germline V gene, CDR1 is SGHVS and CDR2 is FQNEAQ. The V gene lost 2 bases and the J gene lost 3 bases, with 10 bases spanning the gap. CDR3 sequence (DNA): TGTGCCAGCAGCTTAATTCGGCGGGACACCGGGGAGCTGTTTTTT. Protein: CASSLIRRDTGELFF.

Concerning this clonotype: It may be a read error: a sequence one base away is much more abundant. This chain connects TRBV6-5 to TRBJ2-7; 7 nucleotides line up with TRBD2. The CDR3 totals 14 residues. The germline V gene encodes CDR1 MNHEY and CDR2 SVGAGI. The CDR3 nucleotides read TGTGCCAGCAGTTACCCGGGGAGGGTCCACGAGCACTACTTC. Translating it yields CASSYPGRVHEHYF.

Turning to this clonotype: Just one base apart from a much larger clone, this may be a read error. This rearrangement joins TRBV29-1 to TRBJ1-2; tentatively, D is TRBD1 (6 bases). Trimming removed 6 bases at V and 3 bases at J, with 14 bases between. Germline V lookup: CDR1 SQVTM, CDR2 ANQGSEA. The CDR3 totals 13 residues. CDR3 region: CSVENRVHYGYTF. In nucleotides, the CDR3 is TGCAGCGTCGAGAACAGGGTGCACTATGGCTACACCTTC. Together with reference TRBV29-1 and TRBJ1-2, the CDR3 gives the full variable domain: SAVISQKPSRDICQRGTSLTIQCQVDSQVTMMFWYRQQPGQSLTLIATANQGSEATYESGFVIDKFPISRPNLTFSTLTVSNMSPEDSSIYLCSVENRVHYGYTFGSGTRLTVV.

Remarks on this clonotype: One end of the junction varies from germline; a read error may be responsible. The J gene is TRBJ2-1, the V gene TRBV11-2; TRBD1 agrees at 9 bases. The CDR3 covers 14 residues. Germline V gives CDR1 SGHAT, CDR2 FQNNGV. The CDR3 here is CASHGTGFYNVQFF. The DNA for the CDR3 is TGTGCCAGTCACGGGACAGGGTTTTACAATGTGCAGTTCTTC.

This clonotype was seen ten or more times. The chain joins TRBV11-2 to TRBJ2-4, with D perhaps TRBD2 (6 bases). V dropped 5 bases and J dropped 7 bases, with 24 bases sitting between them. Germline V gene sequence: CDR1 SGHAT, CDR2 FQNNGV. This CDR3 region has 17 residues. CDR3 loop: CASSLHTGSNPANIQYF. The CDR3 DNA reads TGTGCCAGCAGCCTCCATACCGGGAGCAACCCTGCGAACATTCAGTACTTC.

Points on this clonotype: The CDR3 ends on some other residue instead of the conserved phenylalanine or tryptophan, so this is likely a read error. The chain carries TRBV11-2 and TRBJ2-2; TRBD2 agrees at 9 bases. This CDR3 spans 16 amino acids. Germline V gene sequence: CDR1 SGHAT, CDR2 FQNNGV. The DNA of the CDR3 is TGTGCCATCAGCTTACAGCCTAGCGGGATCACCGGGAAGCTGTTTGTT. It translates to CAISLQPSGITGKLFV.

This clonotype came up many times. The V and J genes are TRBV6-6 and TRBJ2-7, with TRBD2 matching over 10 bases. With V trimmed by 6 bases and J by 7 bases, 9 bases remained unmatched. The CDR3 contains 14 residues. Germline CDR1 is MNHNY and CDR2 is SVGAGI (reference sequence). The CDR3 sequence is CASRESGRVREQYF. The CDR3 DNA reads TGTGCCAGCAGAGAAAGCGGGAGGGTCAGGGAGCAGTACTTC.

A remark on this clonotype: An end of the junction differs from the germline gene, which may be a read error. The chain's CDR3 is CASSRRRREVKALF. CDR3 in DNA: TGTGCCAGCAGCCGCCGGCGGAGAGAGGTGAAAGCTCTCTTT. This chain joins TRBV11-2 and TRBJ1-1; D is unresolved. Germline V lookup: CDR1 SGHAT, CDR2 FQNNGV. This CDR3 spans 14 amino acids.

This clonotype was seen ten or more times. The rearrangement uses TRBV13 and TRBJ2-5; D possibly corresponds to TRBD2 (6 bases). The CDR3 extends over 16 amino acids. With 5 bases removed from V and 3 bases from J, the gap between germline ends came to 19 bases. Per the germline V gene, CDR1 is PRHDT and CDR2 is FYEKMQ (reference sequence). The DNA for the CDR3 is TGTGCCAGCAGCCCTACCCGGAGAGGAGGGGAAGAGACCCAGTACTTC. Translating gives CASSPTRRGGEETQYF.

The sample holds one count of this clonotype. V is TRBV11-2 and J is TRBJ2-1; TRBD1 agrees at 8 bases. This CDR3 has 15 amino acids. V dropped 6 bases and J dropped 7; count of bases not matched to a gene: 11. CDR1 SGHAT and CDR2 FQNNGV come from the germline V gene. The CDR3 sequence is CASRWGTGGRNEQFF. DNA for the CDR3: TGTGCCAGCAGGTGGGGGACAGGAGGTAGGAATGAGCAGTTCTTC. Full variable domain (rest looked up from reference TRBV11-2 and TRBJ2-1): EAGVAQSPRYKIIEKRQSVAFWCNPISGHATLYWYQQILGQGPKLLIQFQNNGVVDDSQLPKDRFSAERLKGVDSTLKIQPAKLEDSAVYLCASRWGTGGRNEQFFGPGTRLTVL.

This clonotype was observed once. A much more abundant neighbour one base away suggests this may be a read error. This chain links TRBV12-3 or TRBV12-4 with TRBJ2-2, with 8 bases matching TRBD1. This CDR3 has 16 amino acids. As DNA, the CDR3 is TGTGCCGGCAGTTTGCTGGGGGGACAGGAGGCCGGGGAGCTGTTTTTT. As protein: CAGSLLGGQEAGELFF.

Worth noting for this clonotype: A much larger clone sits a single nucleotide away, making a read error possible. The chain recombines TRBV4-1 with TRBJ1-6; 7 positions agree with TRBD1. Looked up from germline, CDR1 is MGHRA and CDR2 is YSYEKL. The V segment lost 7 bases and the J segment 7 bases; nucleotides outside the gene matches: 13. The CDR3 has 16 amino acids. CDR3 region: CASNQPGQHQNSPLHF. In DNA form, the CDR3 reads TGCGCCAGCAACCAGCCGGGACAGCATCAAAATTCACCCCTCCACTTT.

The V and J genes are TRBV6-2 or TRBV6-3 and TRBJ2-2; no definite D call. This CDR3 is 14 amino acids long. Deletions cut 5 bases from V and 5 bases from J, with 12 bases between. CDR1 is MNHEY and CDR2 is SVGEGT in the germline V gene. CDR3 sequence: CASSNTVNTGELFF. The CDR3 DNA reads as TGTGCCAGCAGTAACACAGTTAATACCGGGGAGCTGTTTTTT.